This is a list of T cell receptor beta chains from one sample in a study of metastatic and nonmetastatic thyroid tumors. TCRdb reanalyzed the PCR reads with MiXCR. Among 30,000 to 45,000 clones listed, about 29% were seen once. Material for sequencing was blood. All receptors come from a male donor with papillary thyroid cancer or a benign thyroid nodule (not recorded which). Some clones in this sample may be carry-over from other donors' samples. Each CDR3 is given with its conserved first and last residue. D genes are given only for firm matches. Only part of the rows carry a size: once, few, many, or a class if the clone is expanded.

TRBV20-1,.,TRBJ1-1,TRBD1,CSARDPDRITEAFF,TGCAGTGCTAGAGATCCGGACAGGATCACTGAAGCTTTCTTT
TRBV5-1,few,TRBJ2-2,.,CASSLEGGELFF,TGCGCCAGCAGCTTGGAGGGCGGGGAGCTGTTTTTT
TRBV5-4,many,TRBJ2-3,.,CASSPDRTDTQYF,TGTGCCAGCAGCCCGGACAGAACAGATACGCAGTATTTT
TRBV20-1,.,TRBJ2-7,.,CSARDYHYEQYF,TGCAGTGCTAGAGACTACCACTACGAGCAGTACTTC
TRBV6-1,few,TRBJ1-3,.,CASSEVGGSGNTIYF,TGTGCCAGCAGTGAAGTAGGGGGGTCTGGAAACACCATATATTTT
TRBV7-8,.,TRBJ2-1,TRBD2,CASSFTSGSYNEQFF,TGTGCCAGCAGCTTTACTAGCGGATCCTACAATGAGCAGTTCTTC
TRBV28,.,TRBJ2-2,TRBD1,CASSLWDRGDTGELFF,TGTGCCAGCAGTTTATGGGACAGGGGTGACACCGGGGAGCTGTTTTTT
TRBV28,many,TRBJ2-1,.,CASSSGDNYNEQFF,TGTGCCAGCAGTTCTGGTGACAATTACAATGAGCAGTTCTTC
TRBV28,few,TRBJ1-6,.,CASSLIGSPLHF,TGTGCCAGCAGTTTAATTGGCTCACCCCTCCACTTT
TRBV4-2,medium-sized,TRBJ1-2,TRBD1,CASSQGQGAYGYTF,TGTGCCAGCAGCCAAGGACAGGGGGCTTATGGCTACACCTTC
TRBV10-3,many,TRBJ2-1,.,CAISEFETGSYNEQFF,TGTGCCATCAGTGAGTTTGAGACCGGGTCCTACAATGAGCAGTTCTTC
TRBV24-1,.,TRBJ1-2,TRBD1,CATSAPGQGEDGYTF,TGTGCCACCAGTGCCCCCGGACAGGGTGAGGATGGCTACACCTTC
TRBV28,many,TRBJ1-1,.,CASSLPGHRNTEAFF,TGTGCCAGCAGTTTACCGGGACATCGGAACACTGAAGCTTTCTTT
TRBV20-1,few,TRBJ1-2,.,CSASNKGGDYGYTF,TGCAGTGCGAGTAACAAAGGGGGGGACTATGGCTACACCTTC
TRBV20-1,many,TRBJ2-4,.,CSARTGSKNIQYF,TGCAGTGCTAGAACGGGATCCAAAAACATTCAGTACTTC
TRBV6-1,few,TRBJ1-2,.,CASRGFDYGYTF,TGTGCCAGCAGGGGCTTTGACTATGGCTACACCTTC
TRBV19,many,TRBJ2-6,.,CASKGGSGGTFSGANVLTF,TGTGCCAGTAAGGGGGGGTCTGGCGGAACGTTCTCTGGGGCCAACGTCCTGACTTTC
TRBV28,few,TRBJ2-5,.,CASRRTDQETQYF,TGTGCCAGCAGGAGGACAGACCAAGAGACCCAGTACTTC
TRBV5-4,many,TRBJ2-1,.,CASSLAGNEQFF,TGTGCCAGCAGTCTTGCGGGCAATGAGCAGTTCTTC
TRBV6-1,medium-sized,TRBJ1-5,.,CASSEGYSNQPQHF,TGTGCCAGCAGTGAGGGATATAGCAATCAGCCCCAGCATTTT
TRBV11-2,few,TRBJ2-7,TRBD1,CASSLYLQTGGLYEQYF,TGTGCCAGCAGCTTATACCTTCAGACAGGGGGCTTATACGAGCAGTACTTC
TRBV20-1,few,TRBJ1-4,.,CSASGGLLGEKLFF,TGCAGTGCTAGTGGGGGACTCCTTGGGGAAAAACTGTTTTTT
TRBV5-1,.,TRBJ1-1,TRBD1,CASRNDRVNTEAFF,TGCGCCAGCAGGAACGACAGGGTGAACACTGAAGCTTTCTTT
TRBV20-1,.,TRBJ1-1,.,CSANTGLTTEAFF,TGCAGTGCCAACACAGGGCTGACCACTGAAGCTTTCTTT
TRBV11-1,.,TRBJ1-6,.,CASSLASIGGWDSPLHF,TGTGCCAGCAGCTTAGCCTCAATTGGGGGCTGGGATTCACCCCTCCACTTT
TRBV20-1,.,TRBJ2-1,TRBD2,CSARDHTGTSGRFGEQFF,TGCAGTGCTAGAGACCACACCGGGACTAGCGGGAGATTTGGTGAGCAGTTCTTC
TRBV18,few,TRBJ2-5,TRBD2,CASSQSGAGETQYF,TGTGCCAGCTCACAAAGCGGGGCGGGAGAGACCCAGTACTTC
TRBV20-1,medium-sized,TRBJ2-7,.,CSARTDSSSYEQYF,TGCAGTGCTAGAACGGACTCCAGTTCCTACGAGCAGTACTTC
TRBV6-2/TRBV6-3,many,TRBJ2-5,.,CASTITGFQETQYF,TGTGCCAGCACCATAACAGGGTTCCAAGAGACCCAGTACTTC
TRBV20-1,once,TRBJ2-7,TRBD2,CSAPGLAGPGSSYEQYF,TGCAGTGCCCCGGGACTAGCGGGGCCCGGGAGCTCCTACGAGCAGTACTTC
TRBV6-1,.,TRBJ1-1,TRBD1,CASSSQGADTEAFF,TGTGCCAGCAGCTCACAGGGGGCTGACACTGAAGCTTTCTTT
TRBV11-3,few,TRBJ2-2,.,CASRRDVNTGELFF,TGTGCCAGCAGACGGGACGTCAACACCGGGGAGCTGTTTTTT
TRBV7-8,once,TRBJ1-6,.,CASSLGTALNSPLHF,TGTGCCAGCAGCTTAGGGACCGCGTTGAATTCACCCCTCCACTTT
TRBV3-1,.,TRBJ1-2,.,CASSHSAGLGYGYTF,TGTGCCAGCAGCCATTCAGCGGGGTTGGGCTATGGCTACACCTTC
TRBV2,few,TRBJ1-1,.,CASSVVYTEAFF,TGTGCCAGCAGTGTGGTGTACACTGAAGCTTTCTTT
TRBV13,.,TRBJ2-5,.,CASGRGRYQETQYF,TGTGCCAGCGGTCGTGGACGGTACCAAGAGACCCAGTACTTC
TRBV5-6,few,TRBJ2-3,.,CASSGSTDTQYF,TGTGCCAGCAGCGGAAGCACAGATACGCAGTATTTT
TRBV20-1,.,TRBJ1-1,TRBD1,CSAPTGVNTEAFF,TGCAGTGCACCGACAGGGGTGAACACTGAAGCTTTCTTT
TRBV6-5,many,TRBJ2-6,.,CASSYFGATGTDSGANVLTF,TGTGCCAGCAGTTACTTTGGAGCGACAGGGACTGACTCTGGGGCCAACGTCCTGACTTTC
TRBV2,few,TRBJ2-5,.,CAGQQGQETQYF,TGTGCCGGTCAACAGGGCCAAGAGACCCAGTACTTC
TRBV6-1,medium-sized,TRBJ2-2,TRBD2,CASSPLAGDTGELFF,TGTGCCAGCAGTCCTTTAGCGGGAGACACCGGGGAGCTGTTTTTT
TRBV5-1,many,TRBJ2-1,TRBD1,CASSLEQGARSNEQFF,TGCGCCAGCAGCTTGGAACAGGGGGCGCGTTCGAATGAGCAGTTCTTC
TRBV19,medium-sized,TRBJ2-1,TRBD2,CASSTIAGETNEQFF,TGTGCCAGTAGTACAATAGCGGGAGAGACCAATGAGCAGTTCTTC
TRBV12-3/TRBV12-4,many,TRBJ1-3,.,CASSLEGVSTIYF,TGTGCCAGCAGTTTAGAAGGAGTCAGCACCATATATTTT